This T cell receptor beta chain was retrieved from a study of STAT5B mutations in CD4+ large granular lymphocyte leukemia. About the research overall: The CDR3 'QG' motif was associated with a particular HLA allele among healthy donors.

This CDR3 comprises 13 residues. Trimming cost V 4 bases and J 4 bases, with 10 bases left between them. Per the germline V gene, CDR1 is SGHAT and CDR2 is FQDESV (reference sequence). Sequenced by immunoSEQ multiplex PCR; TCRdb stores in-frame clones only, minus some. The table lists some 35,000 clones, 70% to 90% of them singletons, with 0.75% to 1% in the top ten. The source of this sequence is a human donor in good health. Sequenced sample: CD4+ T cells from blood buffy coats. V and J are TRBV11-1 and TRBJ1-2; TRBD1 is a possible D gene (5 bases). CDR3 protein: CASSSYGAYGYTF. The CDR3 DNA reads TGTGCCAGCAGCTCCTACGGGGCCTATGGCTACACCTTC.